The clone carrying this TCR beta chain came up a few times. The data derive from a study of blood T cell repertoires in COVID-19. Study-wide background: Material from acute and convalescent COVID-19 was sourced from the United States, Italy and Spain. Sources were T cells, B-cell-depleted T cells, or PBMCs; the material itself was cDNA or gDNA.

V lost 6 bases and J lost 3; bases outside the gene matches: 2. The germline CDR1 and CDR2 sequences are LGHDT and YNNKEL (reference sequence). The CDR3 extends over 15 amino acids. In the study's own analysis: Amplification with reference gene primers provided the estimates of nucleated cell counts. Sequencing used immunoSEQ multiplex PCR; TCRdb keeps in-frame clones, though not all of them. Clonal size and the V and J genes are those of that table, whereas D and trimming came from the DNA. The sample contains roughly 350,000 clones, under 95% of which appear only once. This receptor was obtained from a woman under 30 who had recovered from COVID-19. This sequence joins TRBV3-1 (or the pseudogene TRBV3-2) and TRBJ2-1, with 13 bases lining up with TRBD2. Sequencing input: peripheral blood. The CDR3 DNA follows: TGTGCCAGCAGACGGACTAGCGGGAGCTACAATGAGCAGTTCTTC. It is translated as CASRRTSGSYNEQFF.